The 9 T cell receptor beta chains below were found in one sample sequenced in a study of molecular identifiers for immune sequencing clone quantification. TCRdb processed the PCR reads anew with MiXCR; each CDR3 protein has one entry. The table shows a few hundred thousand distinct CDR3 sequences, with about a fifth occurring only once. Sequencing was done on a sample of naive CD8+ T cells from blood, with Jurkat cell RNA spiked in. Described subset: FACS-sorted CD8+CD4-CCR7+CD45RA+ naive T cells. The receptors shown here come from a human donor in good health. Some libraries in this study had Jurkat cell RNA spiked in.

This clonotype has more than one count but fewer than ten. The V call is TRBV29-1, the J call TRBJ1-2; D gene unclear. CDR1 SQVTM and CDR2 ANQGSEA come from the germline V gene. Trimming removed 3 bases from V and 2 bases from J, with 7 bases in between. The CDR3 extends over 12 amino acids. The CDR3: CSVDLTNYGYTF. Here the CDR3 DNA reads TGCAGCGTTGATCTAACGAACTATGGCTACACCTTC. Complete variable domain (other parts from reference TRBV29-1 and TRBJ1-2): SAVISQKPSRDICQRGTSLTIQCQVDSQVTMMFWYRQQPGQSLTLIATANQGSEATYESGFVIDKFPISRPNLTFSTLTVSNMSPEDSSIYLCSVDLTNYGYTFGSGTRLTVV.

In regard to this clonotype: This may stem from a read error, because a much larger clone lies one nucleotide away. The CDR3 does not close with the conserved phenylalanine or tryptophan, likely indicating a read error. CDR3 sequence (DNA): TGTGCCAGCAGCTTAGTGGGGGGACGGACCCACACTGAAGCTTTCCTT. It translates to CASSLVGGRTHTEAFL. The genes are TRBV7-6 and TRBJ1-1; D might be TRBD1 (5 bases). Between the trimmed V and J ends, which lost 1 base and 3 bases, there was a span of 15 bases. The germline gives CDR1 SGHVS, CDR2 FNYEAQ. CDR3 length: 16 amino acids.

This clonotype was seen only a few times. The CDR3 reads CASSPGDSQHNRETQYF. CDR3 nucleotide sequence: TGTGCCAGCTCACCGGGGGACAGTCAACACAACCGGGAGACCCAGTACTTC. V is TRBV18 and J is TRBJ2-5, with TRBD1 matching over 7 bases. V was clipped by 3 bases and J by 5 bases; unmatched bases: 15. CDR1 KGHSH and CDR2 LQKENI come from the germline V gene. The CDR3 totals 17 residues.

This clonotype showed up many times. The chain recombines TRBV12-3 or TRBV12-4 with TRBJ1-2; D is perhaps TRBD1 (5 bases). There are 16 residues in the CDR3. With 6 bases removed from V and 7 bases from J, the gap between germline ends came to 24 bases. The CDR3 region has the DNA TGTGCCAGCAGCTCGACCCGGGGGAGGATGGACTCTGGCTACACCTTC. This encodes CASSSTRGRMDSGYTF.

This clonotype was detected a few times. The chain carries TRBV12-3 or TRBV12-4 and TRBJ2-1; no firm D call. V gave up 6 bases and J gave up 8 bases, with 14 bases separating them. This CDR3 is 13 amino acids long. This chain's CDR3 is CASSRRGLDEQFF. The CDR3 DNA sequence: TGTGCCAGCAGCAGGAGAGGTTTAGATGAGCAGTTCTTC.

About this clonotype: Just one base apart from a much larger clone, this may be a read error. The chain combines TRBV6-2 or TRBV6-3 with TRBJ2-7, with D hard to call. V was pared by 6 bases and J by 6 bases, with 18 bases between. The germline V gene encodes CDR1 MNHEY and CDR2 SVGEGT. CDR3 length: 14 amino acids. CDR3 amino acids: CASRNKARNCEQYF. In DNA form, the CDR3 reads TGTGCCAGCAGGAACAAGGCCCGAAACTGCGAGCAGTACTTC.

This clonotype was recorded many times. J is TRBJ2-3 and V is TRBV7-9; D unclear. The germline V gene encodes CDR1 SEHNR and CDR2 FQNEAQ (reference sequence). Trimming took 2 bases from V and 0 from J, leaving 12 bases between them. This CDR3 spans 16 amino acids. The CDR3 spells CASSLNRHASTDTQYF. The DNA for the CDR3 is TGTGCCAGCAGCTTAAACCGACACGCTAGCACAGATACGCAGTATTTT.

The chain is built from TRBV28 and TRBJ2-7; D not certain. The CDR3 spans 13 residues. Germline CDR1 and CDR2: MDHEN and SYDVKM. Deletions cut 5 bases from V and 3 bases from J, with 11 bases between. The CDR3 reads CASSPQIFYEQYF. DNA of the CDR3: TGTGCCAGCAGTCCCCAAATCTTCTACGAGCAGTACTTC.

CDR3 in DNA: TGTGCCAGCAGTGCCAGCGGGGGACATTCTGAAGCTTTCTTT. It is translated as CASSASGGHSEAFF. The chain joins TRBV27 to TRBJ1-1; the D gene is possibly TRBD1 (6 bases). This CDR3 contains 14 residues. V was trimmed by 5 bases and J by 6 bases, leaving 16 bases between them. Looked up from germline, CDR1 is MNHEY and CDR2 is SMNVEV (reference sequence).